A single sample is the source of the 31 T cell receptor beta chains below, sequenced in a study of post-analysis software for immune sequencing data. Whole-study findings and limits: In patients, about 5 TRBV segments were more frequent than in controls, with TRBV5-6, TRBV5-1 and TRBV20-1 among them.

These receptors are not linked to any known antigen. Carried by the TCR beta cDNA libraries were unique molecular identifiers. MiXCR, applied by TCRdb to the PCR reads, yields one record per CDR3 protein. The table has about 770,000 distinct CDR3 sequences, more than 45% seen once. The sequenced material came from blood. The receptors were gathered from a girl aged 10-17 years with multiple sclerosis.

Regarding this clonotype: A much larger clone sits a single nucleotide away, making a read error possible. The CDR3 bases are TGTGCCAGCAGCCAACCCCAAGAGACCCAGTACTTC. Its translation is CASSQPQETQYF. J is TRBJ2-5 and V is TRBV14; D is undetermined. Germline assignment: CDR1 SGHDN and CDR2 FVKESK. This CDR3 contains 12 residues. V was trimmed by 2 bases and J by 1 base, leaving 2 bases between them.

The chain has TRBV6-5 and TRBJ2-1; TRBD2 agrees at 8 bases. V gave up 6 bases and J gave up 2 bases; unmatched junction bases: 6. The length of the CDR3 is 15 residues. The germline CDR1 and CDR2 sequences are MNHEY and SVGAGI. This CDR3 is CASSLQTSAYNEQFF. The DNA for the CDR3 is TGTGCCAGCAGCCTCCAGACTAGCGCCTACAATGAGCAGTTCTTC.

This clonotype has only a few counts. The chain employs TRBV12-3 or TRBV12-4 and TRBJ1-1; D not resolved. The V end was cut by 5 bases, the J end by 1 base, with 17 bases between. The CDR3 consists of 16 residues. CDR3 residues: CASSLRTVNKNTEAFF. Written as DNA, the CDR3 is TGTGCCAGCAGTCTCCGGACGGTTAATAAGAACACTGAAGCTTTCTTT.

The table lists this clonotype with a few counts. The V and J genes are TRBV25-1 and TRBJ2-7, with 9 bases identical to TRBD1. CDR1 is MGHDK and CDR2 is SYGVNS in the germline V gene. The CDR3 spans 15 residues. With 1 base clipped from V and 5 bases from J, the junction kept 6 bases outside the gene matches. CDR3 region: CASSELGTGHNEQYF. The DNA for the CDR3 is TGTGCCAGCAGTGAATTGGGGACAGGGCACAACGAGCAGTACTTC.

V usage is TRBV14 and J usage is TRBJ2-1; the D is unclear. Germline V lookup: CDR1 SGHDN, CDR2 FVKESK. This CDR3 spans 13 amino acids. The germline V and J ends were trimmed by 0 bases and 10 bases, with 10 bases remaining between them. The CDR3 nucleotides read TGTGCCAGCAGCCAAGACCCCAGCACCGAGCAGTTCTTC. Its protein is CASSQDPSTEQFF.

The chain is built from TRBV29-1 and TRBJ2-1; perhaps TRBD1 as D (5 bases). V was pared by 0 bases and J by 2 bases, with 29 bases between. The length of the CDR3 is 21 residues. Germline lookup yields CDR1 SQVTM and CDR2 ANQGSEA. As DNA, the CDR3 is TGCAGCGTTGAAGATTTTAGGGATTTTGGGGCAGCCCGGCTGACCTACAATGAGCAGTTCTTC. This sequence encodes CSVEDFRDFGAARLTYNEQFF.

The chain is built from TRBV20-1 and TRBJ2-3; 9 nucleotides agree with TRBD1. This CDR3 is built from 15 residues. Germline values: CDR1 DFQATT, CDR2 SNEGSKA (reference sequence). V was clipped by 3 bases and J by 0 bases; unmatched bases: 4. Here the CDR3 DNA reads TGCAGTGCTAGGGGGGGACAGGGCAGCACAGATACGCAGTATTTT. Translated, it gives CSARGGQGSTDTQYF.

This clonotype was seen a few times. CDR3 DNA sequence: TGTGCCAGCTCCAAGGGACAGTCCTTTAGCTCCTACGAGCAGTACTTC. This gives the protein CASSKGQSFSSYEQYF. The V gene is TRBV18, the J gene TRBJ2-7; 7 nucleotides align to TRBD1. The germline V gene has CDR1 KGHSH and CDR2 LQKENI. The CDR3 is 16 residues long. V gave up 6 bases and J gave up 0 bases; unmatched junction bases: 11.

The rearrangement links TRBV6-2 or TRBV6-3 to TRBJ1-2; D remains ambiguous. This CDR3 is 13 amino acids long. Germline lookup yields CDR1 MNHEY and CDR2 SVGEGT. Trimming stripped 4 bases from V and 3 bases from J, with 9 bases between. CDR3 DNA sequence: TGTGCCAGCAGTTTTGCGGATTACTATGGCTACACCTTC. Amino acids: CASSFADYYGYTF.

The table lists this clonotype with a few counts. The chain has TRBV7-2 and TRBJ2-3, with D uncertain. The CDR3 has 15 residues. The germline V gene has CDR1 SGHTA and CDR2 FQGNSA. The V and J ends lost 2 bases and 7 bases respectively, with 16 bases between them. CDR3 bases: TGTGCCAGCAGCTTACTCACCCCGGTAGCAAATACGCAGTATTTT. As protein: CASSLLTPVANTQYF. Full variable domain (missing parts from reference TRBV7-2 and TRBJ2-3): GAGVSQSPSNKVTEKGKDVELRCDPISGHTALYWYRQSLGQGLEFLIYFQGNSAPDKSGLPSDRFSAERTGGSVSTLTIQRTQQEDSAVYLCASSLLTPVANTQYFGPGTRLTVL.

DNA for the CDR3: TGTGCCAGCAGCGTAGAGGCGGGAAGGACAGATACGCAGTATTTT. This gives the protein CASSVEAGRTDTQYF. This rearrangement joins TRBV9 to TRBJ2-3; D possibly corresponds to TRBD2 (6 bases). The CDR3 covers 15 residues. V lost 0 bases to trimming and J lost 3 bases, with 11 bases between them. Germline V gene sequence: CDR1 SGDLS, CDR2 YYNGEE.

The chain links TRBV20-1 to TRBJ2-7, with D perhaps matching TRBD1 or TRBD2 (5 bases each). The CDR3 loop spans 15 amino acids. V shed 5 bases and J shed 3 bases, with 20 bases lying between them. The germline V gene has CDR1 DFQATT and CDR2 SNEGSKA (reference sequence). The CDR3 DNA reads TGCAGTGCTCCGGGGCCGAATCCGAGGGGCTACGAGCAGTACTTC. As protein: CSAPGPNPRGYEQYF.

This chain joins TRBV7-2 and TRBJ2-7; weak D call: TRBD2 (5 bases). The CDR3 loop spans 15 amino acids. Germline V gives CDR1 SGHTA, CDR2 FQGNSA. Trimming stripped 3 bases from V and 8 bases from J, with 20 bases between. The DNA for the CDR3 is TGTGCCAGCAGCTTCACTCCGGGATCCCCTTTTAAGCAGTACTTC. This sequence encodes CASSFTPGSPFKQYF.

The chain has TRBV3-1 and TRBJ2-3; TRBD2 matches at 9 bases. The V gene end was trimmed by 1 base and the J gene end by 0 bases; junction bases not matched to a gene: 8. Germline CDR1 LGHDT, CDR2 YNNKEL (reference sequence). The CDR3 sequence is 18 residues long. As DNA, the CDR3 is TGTGCCAGCAGCCAAGGAATTGCTAGCGGGACGAGCACAGATACGCAGTATTTT. Translating gives CASSQGIASGTSTDTQYF.

The genes are TRBV7-9 and TRBJ2-5; the match to TRBD2 covers 7 bases. Germline values: CDR1 SEHNR, CDR2 FQNEAQ (reference sequence). This CDR3 has 17 amino acids. V shed 5 bases and J 11 bases; nucleotides not matched to a gene: 23. The CDR3 sequence: CASSLQNSGGPPREQYF. The CDR3 nucleotides read TGTGCCAGCAGCCTTCAGAACTCGGGAGGACCCCCTAGGGAGCAGTACTTC.

The DNA for the CDR3 is TGTGCCAGCAGCTTTCGGTTCAAGCGGGCCTCCTACGAGCAGTACTTC. Protein product: CASSFRFKRASYEQYF. V and J are TRBV5-5 and TRBJ2-7, with D perhaps matching TRBD2 (6 bases). The V end lost 2 bases, the J end lost 0 bases, and 15 bases lay between the germline ends. Germline assignment: CDR1 SGHKS and CDR2 YYEKEE (reference sequence). The CDR3 consists of 16 residues.

The chain has TRBV24-1 and TRBJ2-1; D unresolved. Germline V gives CDR1 KGHDR, CDR2 SFDVKD. The CDR3 consists of 15 residues. Trimming left V 5 bases short and J 2 bases short, with 12 bases between. The CDR3 coding sequence is TGTGCCACCAGTGCCCCCAGATACCCCTACAATGAGCAGTTCTTC. Translated: CATSAPRYPYNEQFF.

The chain is built from TRBV5-8 and TRBJ2-7; TRBD1 or TRBD2 may be the D gene (5 bases each). The CDR3 sequence is 15 residues long. The germline V gene encodes CDR1 SGHTS and CDR2 YDEGEE. V lost 0 bases and J 5 bases, leaving 15 bases between the germline ends. CDR3 in amino acids: CASSLEWSGSHEQYF. Written as DNA, the CDR3 is TGTGCCAGCAGCTTGGAATGGTCAGGGAGCCACGAGCAGTACTTC. Combining the CDR3 with reference TRBV5-8 and TRBJ2-7 gives the whole variable domain EAGVTQSPTHLIKTRGQQATLRCSPISGHTSVYWYQQALGLGLQFLLWYDEGEERNRGNFPPRFSGRQFPNYSSELNVNALELEDSALYLCASSLEWSGSHEQYFGPGTRLTVT.

This clonotype was found many times. The chain is built from TRBV20-1 and TRBJ2-1, with D unclear. Germline V gene data show CDR1 as DFQATT and CDR2 as SNEGSKA (reference sequence). The CDR3 runs to 12 residues. Trimming removed 3 bases at V and 9 bases at J, with 12 bases between. The CDR3 DNA sequence: TGCAGTGCTAGGGTTAGATCGACTGAGCAGTTCTTC. Amino acid sequence: CSARVRSTEQFF.

The chain couples TRBV12-3 or TRBV12-4 to TRBJ2-3; 7 positions agree with TRBD2. With 5 bases clipped from V and 6 bases from J, the junction kept 11 bases outside the gene matches. This CDR3 is 15 amino acids long. This chain's CDR3 is CASSQLARVGDTQYF. The DNA for the CDR3 is TGTGCCAGCAGTCAACTAGCGAGGGTTGGGGATACGCAGTATTTT.

This clonotype was observed a handful of times. V is TRBV15 and J is TRBJ2-3; TRBD2 might be the D (6 bases). This CDR3 is built from 16 residues. With 5 bases removed from V and 0 bases from J, the gap between germline ends came to 15 bases. Germline-derived CDR1 and CDR2 are LNHNV and YYDKDF (reference sequence). This CDR3 reads CATSPEEGRSTDTQYF. The CDR3 DNA reads as TGTGCCACCAGCCCGGAGGAGGGGAGGAGCACAGATACGCAGTATTTT. The full variable domain, completed using reference TRBV15 and TRBJ2-3, is DAMVIQNPRYQVTQFGKPVTLSCSQTLNHNVMYWYQQKSSQAPKLLFHYYDKDFNNEADTPDNFQSRRPNTSFCFLDIRSPGLGDTAMYLCATSPEEGRSTDTQYFGPGTRLTVL.

The chain combines TRBV7-9 with TRBJ2-2, with a possible D match to TRBD2 (5 bases). The CDR3 consists of 15 residues. The germline V and J ends were trimmed by 5 bases and 1 base, with 11 bases remaining between them. The germline V gene has CDR1 SEHNR and CDR2 FQNEAQ (reference sequence). The CDR3 DNA reads as TGTGCCAGCAGCCATGAGGCGGGGAACACCGGGGAGCTGTTTTTT. Translated, it gives CASSHEAGNTGELFF.

The gene calls are TRBV28 and TRBJ1-1; 10 bases fit TRBD1. The CDR3 consists of 13 residues. V lost 8 bases to trimming and J lost 4 bases; unmatched junction nucleotides: 4. From germline, CDR1 is MDHEN and CDR2 SYDVKM. For the CDR3, the DNA is TGTGCCAGCCCGGGACAGGGGAGCACTGAAGCTTTCTTT. It yields the protein CASPGQGSTEAFF. The full variable domain, in which reference TRBV28 and TRBJ1-1 provide the parts outside the CDR3, is DVKVTQSSRYLVKRTGEKVFLECVQDMDHENMFWYRQDPGLGLRLIYFSYDVKMKEKGDIPEGYSVSREKKERFSLILESASTNQTSMYLCASPGQGSTEAFFGQGTRLTVV.

This chain links TRBV27 with TRBJ2-1, with 13 bases identical to TRBD2. The DNA end is a closer match to TRBJ2-7, so the J assignment may be wrong. Germline CDR1 is MNHEY and CDR2 is SMNVEV (reference sequence). There are 19 residues in the CDR3. The CDR3 DNA sequence: TGTGCCAGCAGTTTACGGACTAGCGGGAGAACCTTCTCCTACAATGAGCAGTACTTC. Protein product: CASSLRTSGRTFSYNEQYF.

The rearrangement joins TRBV7-8 to TRBJ2-1; 12 positions match TRBD2. Trimming took 5 bases from V and 1 from J; bases not matched to a gene: 9. Germline values: CDR1 SGHVS, CDR2 FQNEAQ. The CDR3 is 18 residues long. The CDR3 bases are TGTGCCAGCAGCCTGAGACGGACTAGCGGGATGTCCTACAATGAGCAGTTCTTC. This encodes CASSLRRTSGMSYNEQFF.

V gene TRBV24-1 combines with J gene TRBJ2-2, with 7 nucleotides matching TRBD1. J was trimmed by 4 bases and V by 6 bases; bases with no gene match: 4. Germline-derived CDR1 and CDR2 are KGHDR and SFDVKD. The CDR3 contains 14 residues. The CDR3 region has the DNA TGTGCCACCAGTCAAGACAGGGCCACCGGGGAGCTGTTTTTT. Translating gives CATSQDRATGELFF.

The rearrangement links TRBV28 to TRBJ2-3; D remains unclear. There are 14 residues in the CDR3. Germline V gene lookup returns CDR1 MDHEN and CDR2 SYDVKM. Trimming stripped 5 bases from V and 4 bases from J, with 13 bases between. This CDR3 reads CASSPSSGPDTQYF. CDR3 bases: TGTGCCAGCAGTCCCTCGTCCGGCCCAGATACGCAGTATTTT.

This clonotype occurred a few times. As DNA, the CDR3 is TGTGCCAGCAGCGAGGGGACTAGCGGAGCCTACAATGAGCAGTTCTTC. It specifies CASSEGTSGAYNEQFF. The chain has TRBV5-6 and TRBJ2-1; the match to TRBD2 covers 11 bases. CDR1 SGHDT and CDR2 YYEEEE come from the germline V gene. After removal of 4 bases from V and 2 bases from J, the junction contained 5 bases not matched to a gene. CDR3 size: 16 residues.

The genes are TRBV10-1 and TRBJ2-7, with TRBD2 as a possible D gene (5 bases). V was trimmed by 4 bases and J by 2 bases, leaving 12 bases between them. Germline V gives CDR1 WNHNN, CDR2 SYGVQD (reference sequence). The CDR3 extends over 14 amino acids. CDR3 bases: TGCGCCAGCAGTGCTCCCGGGAATACCTACGAGCAGTACTTC. It codes for CASSAPGNTYEQYF.

The chain couples TRBV28 to TRBJ2-1; 12 nucleotides match TRBD1. Germline CDR1 MDHEN, CDR2 SYDVKM. J was trimmed by 7 bases and V by 6 bases; bases with no gene match: 13. The CDR3 consists of 17 residues. The CDR3 nucleotides are TGTGCCAGCAGCCGGCCTCTCGGGACAGGGGGCCAGAATGAGCAGTTCTTC. Amino acid sequence: CASSRPLGTGGQNEQFF. Full variable domain (outside the CDR3, taken from reference TRBV28 and TRBJ2-1): DVKVTQSSRYLVKRTGEKVFLECVQDMDHENMFWYRQDPGLGLRLIYFSYDVKMKEKGDIPEGYSVSREKKERFSLILESASTNQTSMYLCASSRPLGTGGQNEQFFGPGTRLTVL.

V is TRBV6-6 and J is TRBJ1-1; 11 bases match TRBD1. Per germline, CDR1 MNHNY and CDR2 SVGAGI (reference sequence). The CDR3 has 16 amino acids. J lost 4 bases, V lost 6 bases, and 10 bases had no gene match. The CDR3 coding sequence is TGTGCCAGCAGGCCCGGACAGGGGGCCTTGGGCACTGAAGCTTTCTTT. As protein: CASRPGQGALGTEAFF.